The present TCR beta chain was sequenced within a study of prognosis after radiotherapy for stage I lung cancer (dated by TCRdb to the early 2020s). Concerning the study at large: Fewer than 20 stage I NSCLC patients were enrolled in Nanjing, China, between early 2018 and January 2019. Every patient was deemed medically inoperable, approximately 11 because of comorbidities and over 5 because they refused surgery. This study profiled peripheral blood TCR beta repertoires from stage I NSCLC patients before and after stereotactic body radiotherapy and linked the repertoires to distant failure. The cohort was made up of 10 to 15 men and roughly 6 women, with a median age of around 74 years and an age range of 53 to 84 years. The study sequenced roughly 40 blood samples from 19 patients, one before and one after SBRT per patient. SBRT was delivered in 3 to 5 fractions with a biologically effective dose of at least 100 Gy, and image-guided IMRT or VMAT was used for delivery. Patients with newly diagnosed primary stage I lung tumors numbered about 15, with 4 or 5 others having oligometastatic NSCLC after surgical resection of the primary tumor. In every patient, SBRT was given without any concurrent therapy. About 20% of the 19 patients developed distant metastases after SBRT, at a median of around 7 months; the other 15 showed no significant progression. Squamous cell carcinoma histology was identified in seven patients, and adenocarcinoma histology was identified in about a dozen patients.

The CDR3 holds 22 amino acids from the cysteine to the phenylalanine. Only the CDR3 part of the read is kept: 66 bases, read in frame from the first base. The CDR1 and CDR2 encoded by the germline V gene are LGHNA and YNFKEQ. Two rounds of multiplex PCR were performed to amplify the TCR beta CDR3 region from genomic DNA. The first PCR round used primers specific to each TRBV and TRBJ gene, and the primer sequences were filed in Chinese patent CN105087789A. The second PCR round used universal primers. The Roche High Pure PCR Template Preparation Kit was used to extract genomic DNA from frozen PBMCs. An Illumina HiSeq 3000 was used to sequence the libraries paired-end with 151 bp reads. In the original analysis: CutAdapt was used to remove raw reads lacking the multiplex PCR primer sequences. High-quality paired reads were merged into contigs with PEAR. By aligning each contig to reference sequences, MiXCR assigned the TRB V, D and J gene segments to that contig. CDR3 sequences were clustered by base quality and sequence similarity to remove sequencing errors. Diversity was calculated as Shannon entropy divided by the natural log of the number of productive TCR sequences. To get clonality, Shannon entropy was divided by the natural log of the number of unique clonotypes, and that result was subtracted from one. The Youden index of ROC curves was used to select progression-free survival cut-offs for repertoire metrics, and analyses were performed in R 3.5.3. TCRdb handled the public reads itself, with Q25 trimming in fastp and clone calling in MiXCR, and kept productive beta chains. Identical CDR3 proteins give one entry, which carries the most common genes and DNA. These V and J calls derive from TCRdb rather than the authors' analysis. The sample table holds 51,000 or so distinct CDR3 sequences, of which about 32% were seen once. The ten largest clonotypes hold roughly 9.4% of the sample.

As for this clonotype: Its antigen has not been determined. An end of the junction differs from the germline gene, which may be a read error.

A history of other malignancies or of prior chemotherapy or radiotherapy was absent in all patients, and node-negative disease was shown on CT and PET/CT in all patients. Approximately 6 milliliters of peripheral venous blood were drawn into EDTA tubes at each of two time points. PBMCs were isolated by Ficoll-Paque Plus density-gradient centrifugation. Right after collection, samples were kept at -80 degrees C until analysis. Beyond this particular receptor, the publication reports: No adjustment for multiple comparisons was applied to any of the reported P values. Differences in TRBV and TRBJ usage frequencies by metastasis status were reportedly observed in two V genes at baseline and in about 10 V and two J genes after SBRT. A decrease in unique TCR clone counts was observed after SBRT (median approximately 9,800 before versus about 7,200 after; Wilcoxon paired P=0.011). Post-SBRT Shannon entropy and its change from baseline were lower in patients who developed distant metastases; baseline Shannon entropy was not associated with metastases. The small cohort and short follow-up limited the study, so independent validation of the findings is needed. Tumor specificity of expanded TCR clones was not determined.

The receptor was derived from a donor at least 50 years old with non-small cell lung cancer. Recombination joined TRBV4-2 with TRBJ2-3; the central 7 bases match TRBD2. Material: PBMCs, obtained before or after stereotactic body radiation therapy (not recorded which). The CDR3 reads CASNQDLGLWRECSWVTDTQYF. The DNA sequence is given as TGTGCCAGCAACCAAGATTTGGGGTTATGGCGGGAGTGTTCCTGGGTCACAGATACGCAGTATTTT.